This T cell receptor beta chain was profiled in a study of human T cells and chemical hapten exposure. This clonotype was recorded at least ten times. Regarding time point: pre-sensitization, week 0. Treatment defined: therapeutic diphenylcyclopropenone sensitization with weekly scalp DPC. Unique molecular identifiers were attached to individual cDNA molecules during library preparation. TCRdb passed the RACE reads through MiXCR, listing each CDR3 protein once. The sample lists over 300,000 distinct CDR3 sequences, 4% to 6% seen once, with roughly 2.6% in the top ten. This clonotype was obtained from a woman between 50 and 59 years old with alopecia areata. Some clones in this sample may be carry-over from other donors' samples. This specimen consisted of whole blood, obtained in connection with sensitization to the hapten diphenylcyclopropenone (DPC).

The CDR3 here is CAIWGIQGTHYGYTF. As DNA, the CDR3 is TGTGCCATTTGGGGGATACAGGGTACCCACTATGGCTACACCTTC. The chain recombines TRBV28 with TRBJ1-2; the D gene is possibly TRBD1 (6 bases). Germline V gene lookup returns CDR1 MDHEN and CDR2 SYDVKM. V gave up 10 bases and J gave up 3 bases, with 21 bases separating them. The CDR3 extends over 15 amino acids.